This T cell receptor beta chain was retrieved from a study of long-term antiretroviral therapy in people with HIV. Whole-study context: Sampling started about a decade before the 2015 immediate-ART recommendation.

Comments on this clone: No antigen is known for it.

Going into DNA extraction, samples held about 0.85-11 million cryopreserved PBMC. With survey level as its setting, the immunoSEQ assay was v3.0. The data were produced by immunoSEQ multiplex PCR, yet TCRdb's version contains in-frame clones alone and is incomplete. The sample lists approximately 12,000 clones; 80% to 90% were seen once. Study-wide results and limits: The data indicate that diversity increased after ART but remained below transplant donor controls. Pre-ART clonal expansions dominated every time point's repertoire.

The material was unsorted PBMCs, obtained 0.2 years before starting antiretroviral therapy. The clonotype originates from a woman aged 40 to 50 with HIV.

The CDR3 is CASSPDPGAGGLSYNEQFF. DNA of the CDR3: TGTGCCAGCAGCCCGGATCCGGGAGCGGGGGGCCTCTCCTACAATGAGCAGTTCTTC. The chain recombines TRBV5-4 with TRBJ2-1, with TRBD2 matching 9 bases. In germline, CDR1 is SGHNT, CDR2 YYREEE (reference sequence). V lost 4 bases and J lost 0; bases outside the gene matches: 14. This CDR3 has 19 amino acids.